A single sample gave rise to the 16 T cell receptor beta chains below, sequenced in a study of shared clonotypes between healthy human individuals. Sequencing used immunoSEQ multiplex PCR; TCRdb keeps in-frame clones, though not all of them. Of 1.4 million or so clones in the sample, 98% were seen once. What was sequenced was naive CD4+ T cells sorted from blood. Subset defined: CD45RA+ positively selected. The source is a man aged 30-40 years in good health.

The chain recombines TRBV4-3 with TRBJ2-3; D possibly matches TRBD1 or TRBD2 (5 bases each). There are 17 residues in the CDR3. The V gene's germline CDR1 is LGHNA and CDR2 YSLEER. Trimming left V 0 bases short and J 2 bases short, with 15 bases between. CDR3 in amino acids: CASSQEARGRVTDTQYF. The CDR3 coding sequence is TGCGCCAGCAGCCAAGAGGCGAGGGGACGGGTCACAGATACGCAGTATTTT.

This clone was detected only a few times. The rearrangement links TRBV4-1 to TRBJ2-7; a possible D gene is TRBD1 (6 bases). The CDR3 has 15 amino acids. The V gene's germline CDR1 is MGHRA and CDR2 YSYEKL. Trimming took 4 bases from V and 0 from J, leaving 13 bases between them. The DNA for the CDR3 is TGCGCCAGCAGCCTGGGACAAGGCTCCTCCTACGAGCAGTACTTC. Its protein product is CASSLGQGSSYEQYF.

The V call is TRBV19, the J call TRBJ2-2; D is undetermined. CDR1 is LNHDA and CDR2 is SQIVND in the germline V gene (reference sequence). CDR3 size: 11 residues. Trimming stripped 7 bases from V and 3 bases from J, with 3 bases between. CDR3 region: CASTDTGELFF. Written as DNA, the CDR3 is TGTGCCAGTACAGACACCGGGGAGCTGTTTTTT.

The CDR3 loop is CAWRGGYEQFF. The CDR3 DNA reads TGTGCCTGGAGGGGAGGCTATGAGCAGTTCTTC. This chain uses TRBV30 with TRBJ2-1, with a weak D call TRBD2 (6 bases). CDR3 size: 11 residues. Germline V gene data show CDR1 as GTSNPN and CDR2 as SVGIG (reference sequence). Between the trimmed V and J ends, which lost 3 bases and 8 bases, there was a span of 8 bases.

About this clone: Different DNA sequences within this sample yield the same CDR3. This CDR3 reads CAISESRLQETQYF. Written as DNA, the CDR3 is TGTGCCATCAGTGAGTCGCGCCTTCAAGAGACCCAGTACTTC. The V gene is TRBV10-3, the J gene TRBJ2-5; D is unresolved. This CDR3 region has 14 residues. Trimming took 0 bases from V and 2 from J, leaving 7 bases between them. Germline V lookup: CDR1 ENHRY, CDR2 SYGVKD.

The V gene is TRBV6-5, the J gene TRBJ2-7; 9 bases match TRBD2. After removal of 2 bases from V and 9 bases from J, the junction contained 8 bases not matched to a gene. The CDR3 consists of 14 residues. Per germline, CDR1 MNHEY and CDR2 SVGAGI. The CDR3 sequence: CASSYGLAGPSQYF. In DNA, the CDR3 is TGTGCCAGCAGTTACGGGCTAGCGGGGCCTTCGCAGTACTTC.

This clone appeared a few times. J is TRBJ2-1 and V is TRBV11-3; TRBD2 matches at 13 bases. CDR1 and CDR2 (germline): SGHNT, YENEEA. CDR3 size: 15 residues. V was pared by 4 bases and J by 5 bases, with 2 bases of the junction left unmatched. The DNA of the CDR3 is TGTGCCAGCAGCTCCGGACTAGCGGGAGACAATGAGCAGTTCTTC. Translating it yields CASSSGLAGDNEQFF. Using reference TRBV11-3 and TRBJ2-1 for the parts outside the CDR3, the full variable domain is EAGVVQSPRYKIIEKKQPVAFWCNPISGHNTLYWYLQNLGQGPELLIRYENEEAVDDSQLPKDRFSAERLKGVDSTLKIQPAELGDSAVYLCASSSGLAGDNEQFFGPGTRLTVL.

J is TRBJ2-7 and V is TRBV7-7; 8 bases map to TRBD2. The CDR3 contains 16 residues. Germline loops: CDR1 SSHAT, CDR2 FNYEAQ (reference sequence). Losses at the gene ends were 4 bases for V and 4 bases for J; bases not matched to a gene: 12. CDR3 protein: CASSSKPGTSLYEQYF. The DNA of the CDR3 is TGTGCCAGCAGCTCCAAACCCGGGACTAGTCTATACGAGCAGTACTTC.

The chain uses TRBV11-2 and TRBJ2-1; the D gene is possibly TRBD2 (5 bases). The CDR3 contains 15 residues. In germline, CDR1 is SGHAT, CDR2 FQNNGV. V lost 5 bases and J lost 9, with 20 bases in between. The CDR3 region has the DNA TGTGCCAGCAGCCCGAGGGTAAGAGGAAACGGTGAGCAGTTCTTC. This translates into CASSPRVRGNGEQFF.

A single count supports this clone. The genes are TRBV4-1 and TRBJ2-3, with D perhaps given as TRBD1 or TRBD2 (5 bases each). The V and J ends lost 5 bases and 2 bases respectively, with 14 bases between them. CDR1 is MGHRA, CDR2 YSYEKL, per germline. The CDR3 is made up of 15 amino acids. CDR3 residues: CASSSRETVTDTQYF. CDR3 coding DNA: TGCGCCAGCAGCTCCAGGGAGACGGTCACAGATACGCAGTATTTT.

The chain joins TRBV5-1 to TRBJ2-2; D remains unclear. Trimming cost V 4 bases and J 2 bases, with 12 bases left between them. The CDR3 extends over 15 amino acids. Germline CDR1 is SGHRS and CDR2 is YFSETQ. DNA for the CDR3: TGCGCCAGCAGCCCGAGCGCCACAAACACCGGGGAGCTGTTTTTT. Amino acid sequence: CASSPSATNTGELFF.

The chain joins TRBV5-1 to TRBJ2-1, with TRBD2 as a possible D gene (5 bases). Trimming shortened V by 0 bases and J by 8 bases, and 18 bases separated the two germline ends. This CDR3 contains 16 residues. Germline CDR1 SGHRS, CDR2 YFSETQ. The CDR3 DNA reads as TGCGCCAGCAGCTTGGAAGGGCTAGCCTTGTCGTATGAGCAGTTCTTC. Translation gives CASSLEGLALSYEQFF. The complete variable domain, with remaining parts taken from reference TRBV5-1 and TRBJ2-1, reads KAGVTQTPRYLIKTRGQQVTLSCSPISGHRSVSWYQQTPGQGLQFLFEYFSETQRNKGNFPGRFSGRQFSNSRSEMNVSTLELGDSALYLCASSLEGLALSYEQFFGPGTRLTVL.

CDR3 residues: CASSFPGGEQYF. DNA for the CDR3: TGTGCCAGCAGCTTCCCGGGGGGAGAGCAGTACTTC. The chain carries TRBV11-3 and TRBJ2-7; 7 bases map to TRBD2. This CDR3 contains 12 residues. J gave up 7 bases and V 3 bases, and 3 bases lay outside the gene matches. The germline gives CDR1 SGHNT, CDR2 YENEEA.

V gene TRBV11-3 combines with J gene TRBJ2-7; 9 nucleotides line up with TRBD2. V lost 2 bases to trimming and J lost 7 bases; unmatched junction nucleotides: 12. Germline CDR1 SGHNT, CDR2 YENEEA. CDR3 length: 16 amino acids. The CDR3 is CASSLTVAGVSWEQYF. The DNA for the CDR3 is TGTGCCAGCAGCTTAACCGTAGCGGGAGTGAGTTGGGAGCAGTACTTC. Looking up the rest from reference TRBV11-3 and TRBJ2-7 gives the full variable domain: EAGVVQSPRYKIIEKKQPVAFWCNPISGHNTLYWYLQNLGQGPELLIRYENEEAVDDSQLPKDRFSAERLKGVDSTLKIQPAELGDSAVYLCASSLTVAGVSWEQYFGPGTRLTVT.

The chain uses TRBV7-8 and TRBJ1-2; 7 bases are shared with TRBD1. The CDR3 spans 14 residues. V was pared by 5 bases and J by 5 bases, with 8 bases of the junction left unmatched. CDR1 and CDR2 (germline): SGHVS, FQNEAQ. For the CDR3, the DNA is TGTGCCAGCAGCCCCGGGACAGCGACTTATGGCTACACCTTC. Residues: CASSPGTATYGYTF.

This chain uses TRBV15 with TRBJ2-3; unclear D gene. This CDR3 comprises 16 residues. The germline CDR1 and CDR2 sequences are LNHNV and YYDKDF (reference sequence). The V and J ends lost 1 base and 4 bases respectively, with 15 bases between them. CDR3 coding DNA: TGTGCCACCAGCAGAGGTCCAGACGGTGGGGCAGATACGCAGTATTTT. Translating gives CATSRGPDGGADTQYF.